Following are 20 T cell receptor delta chains from one sample sequenced in a study of γδ T cells in repeated Plasmodium falciparum infection. Flow sorting of PBMC yielded separate Vgamma9/Vdelta2+ and Vdelta2-negative gammadelta T cell populations for bulk repertoire analysis. TCRdb re-analyzed the multiplex PCR reads via CATT. The sample has tens of thousands of delta-chain clones; about 1.5% are singletons. Sequenced input: gamma-delta T cells from blood. These receptors all stem from a pool of human donors (malaria-infected and uninfected, not separated).

Only a few counts were recorded for this clone. The TCRdb record carries a much larger clone's protein, which differs from this DNA's translation at residue 17; a read error is the likely cause, and the protein listed here is the DNA translation. The rearrangement uses TRDV1 and TRDJ1; 9 bases align to TRDD3. Germline lookup yields CDR1 TSWWSYY and CDR2 QGS. The CDR3 runs to 19 residues. CDR3 DNA: TGTGCTCTTGGGGAAAGGATCACTAGGGGGATACCGCCCACCGATAAACGCATCTTT. It is translated as CALGERITRGIPPTDKRIF.

As concerns this clone: A far larger clone is off by one base, so a read error is likely. The same CDR3 can be traced to other DNA sequences in this sample. The chain couples TRDV1 to TRDJ1; either TRDD2 or TRDD3 may supply D (5 bases each). Because TCRdb records no J gene, it was assigned here through a match of the DNA to germline. Looked up from germline, CDR1 is TSWWSYY and CDR2 is QGS. CDR3 length: 19 residues. The CDR3 nucleotides are TGTGCTCTCGGGGAACTTGAGAGAAACCTACCTCGTAACACCGATAAACTCATCTTT. Protein sequence: CALGELERNLPRNTDKLIF.

This clone was recorded many times. V is TRDV1 and J is TRDJ1; a weak D match, TRDD2 (6 bases). V was pared by 0 bases and J by 3 bases, with 23 bases between. Looked up from germline, CDR1 is TSWWSYY and CDR2 is QGS. CDR3 length: 19 residues. The CDR3 bases are TGTGCTCTTGGGGAACTGGCCTTCCAACCTTCATACCGCCCCGATAAACTCATCTTT. It translates to CALGELAFQPSYRPDKLIF.

In its sample, this clone was seen a few times. It differs at one base from a far larger clone, so likely a read error. Other DNA sequences in this sample translate to the same CDR3. CDR3 sequence: CALGLYGKWRWAYTDKLTF. The CDR3 DNA reads as TGTGCTCTTGGACTATACGGTAAATGGCGTTGGGCCTACACTGATAAACTCACCTTT. The J gene was not called, though the V gene is TRDV1; TRDD3 is the table's D call, not checked against the DNA. The CDR3 contains 19 residues. Germline V gives CDR1 TSWWSYY, CDR2 QGS.

Comments on this clone: This DNA's translation and the protein TCRdb lists, from a much larger clone, do not match at residue 4, likely due to a read error; the protein shown is translated from the DNA. The chain links TRDV1 to TRDJ1; D is undetermined. Germline V gene data show CDR1 as TSWWSYY and CDR2 as QGS. The CDR3 covers 12 residues. CDR3 residues: CALRERRHKLIF. Written as DNA, the CDR3 is TGTGCTCTTAGGGAACGTCGACATAAACTCATCTTT.

This clone was recorded many times. The likely explanation is a read error, given a far larger clone one base away. Different DNA sequences within this sample yield the same CDR3. J is TRDJ1 and V is TRDV2; 8 nucleotides match TRDD3. Looked up from germline, CDR1 is GEAIGNYY and CDR2 is EKD. With V trimmed by 6 bases and J by 2 bases, 31 bases remained unmatched. This CDR3 is built from 22 residues. The CDR3 loop reads CACWHPTSSRSTGGYFTDKLIF. The CDR3 DNA follows: TGTGCCTGTTGGCATCCTACGTCTTCTAGGTCTACCGGGGGATATTTTACCGATAAACTCATCTTT.

Note on this clone: With a far larger clone one base away, a read error is the likely cause. The sample carries other DNA sequences with the same CDR3. V gene assignment gives TRDV2, but the J gene was left uncalled; TRDD3 is the table's D call, not checked against the DNA. This CDR3 comprises 20 residues. The germline CDR1 and CDR2 sequences are GEAIGNYY and EKD. The CDR3 nucleotides are TGTGCCTGTGACACCGCATGGGCTGGGGGACCCCCCTGGGACACCGATAAACTCATCTTC. This translates into CACDTAWAGGPPWDTDKLIF.

For this clone: This likely stems from a read error, as it lies one base from a far larger clone. This specimen includes other DNA sequences encoding the same CDR3. The chain combines TRDV1 with TRDJ1; a possible D gene is TRDD3 (5 bases). TCRdb records no J gene; here it was assigned by comparing the DNA to germline. Trimming removed 5 bases from V and 6 bases from J, with 40 bases in between. Germline V CDR1 and CDR2: TSWWSYY, QGS. There are 22 residues in the CDR3. The CDR3 sequence: CALGQSLLLMSHLYWKTYKLIF. CDR3 bases: TGTGCTCTTGGGCAAAGCTTACTACTCATGAGCCACCTATACTGGAAGACCTATAAACTCATCTTT.

This clone was recorded at least ten times. A read error likely explains why the TCRdb protein, taken from a much larger clone, differs from this DNA's translation at residue 10; the protein shown is translated from the DNA. The gene calls are TRDV2 and TRDJ1; TRDD3 matches 10 bases. After removal of 3 bases from V and 4 bases from J, the junction contained 13 bases not matched to a gene. Germline loops: CDR1 GEAIGNYY, CDR2 EKD. The length of the CDR3 is 17 residues. In DNA form, the CDR3 reads TGTGCCTGTGACCGTTTACTGGGGGATGCTGGGGTCGATAAACTCATCTTT. This codes for CACDRLLGDAGVDKLIF.

This clone appeared a few times. The protein TCRdb gives is from a much larger clone and does not agree with this DNA's translation at residue 11, likely a read error; the protein shown here comes from the DNA. The V and J genes are TRDV1 and TRDJ1; tentatively, D is TRDD3 (6 bases). CDR3 length equals 20 residues. V was shortened by 1 base and J by 0 bases, with 24 bases between the two germline ends. The germline CDR1 and CDR2 sequences are TSWWSYY and QGS. CDR3 in amino acids: CALGEPKKWVGGPYTDKLIF. In DNA, the CDR3 is TGTGCTCTTGGGGAACCCAAAAAGTGGGTCGGGGGACCGTACACCGATAAACTCATCTTT.

Turning to this clone: A far larger clone is off by one base, so a read error is likely. The identical CDR3 is also encoded by other nucleotide sequences in the sample. V gene TRDV3 combines with J gene TRDJ1; maybe TRDD2 (6 bases). TCRdb gives no J gene; it was assigned here by matching the DNA to germline. The CDR3 is 19 amino acids. CDR1 TVYSNPD and CDR2 GDNSRS come from the germline V gene (reference sequence). For the CDR3, the DNA is TGCGCCTTTAGGTGCGCACTACCTTTCCTAAGGGGACCCGACTATAAACTCATCTTT. It encodes CAFRCALPFLRGPDYKLIF. Variable domain in full (rest from reference TRDV3 and TRDJ1): CDKVTQSSPDQTVASGSEVVLLCTYDTVYSNPDLFWYRIRPDYSFQFVFYGDNSRSEGADFTQGRFSVKHILTQKAFHLVISPVRTEDSATYYCAFRCALPFLRGPDYKLIFGKGTRVTVEP.

This clone was seen repeatedly, ten times or more. The protein in TCRdb stems from a much larger clone and differs at residue 17 from this DNA's translation, likely a read error; here the protein is translated from the DNA. The V and J genes are TRDV1 and TRDJ1, with D perhaps TRDD2 (7 bases). The J gene is absent in TCRdb and was assigned here via DNA matching to germline. V was pared by 1 base and J by 1 base, with 34 bases between. There are 23 residues in the CDR3. Germline V lookup: CDR1 TSWWSYY, CDR2 QGS. In DNA, the CDR3 is TGTGCTCTTGGGGAACCGTTTCCTACTACCGGCCTCTGGGGCTGGGGACGCACCGATAAACTCATCTTT. It specifies CALGEPFPTTGLWGWGRTDKLIF.

Comment on this clone: TCRdb's entry gives the protein of a much larger clone, which mismatches this DNA's translation at residue 17, likely from a read error; the protein reported here is translated from the DNA. The chain couples TRAV36/DV7 to TRDJ1; D perhaps matches TRDD3 (8 bases). In the absence of a J gene in TCRdb, the DNA was matched to germline to assign it here. Germline CDR1 VTNFRS, CDR2 LTSSGIE (reference sequence). Trimming removed 3 bases at V and 9 bases at J, with 39 bases between. This CDR3 is built from 20 residues. CDR3: CAVARWDSYGATGGRNELIF. In nucleotides, the CDR3 is TGTGCTGTGGCTCGCTGGGATTCCTACGGGGCTACTGGGGGTCGAAATGAACTCATCTTT.

This clone was seen a few times. TCRdb's protein, taken from a much larger clone, differs from this DNA's translation at residue 16, likely owing to a read error; the protein displayed comes from the DNA. V usage is TRDV2 and J usage is TRDJ1, with 8 bases matching TRDD3. The CDR3 covers 19 residues. Germline V CDR1 and CDR2: GEAIGNYY, EKD. The CDR3 loop reads CACDGVVGYELGLTDRLIF. In DNA, the CDR3 is TGTGCCTGTGATGGTGTGGTGGGATACGAACTGGGTCTCACCGATAGACTCATCTTT.

Points on this clone: TCRdb lists the protein of a much larger clone for this DNA, which differs at residue 3, so this is likely a read error; the protein given here is translated from the DNA itself. J is TRDJ1 and V is TRDV1; perhaps TRDD3 as D (6 bases). The CDR3 is made up of 16 amino acids. Germline V gene lookup returns CDR1 TSWWSYY and CDR2 QGS. Here the CDR3 DNA reads TGTGCTTTTGGGGAACGCTTGGGGGTCTGCGGCGATAAACTCATCTTT. It yields the protein CAFGERLGVCGDKLIF.

In its sample, this clone was seen a few times. This DNA's translation and the protein TCRdb lists, from a much larger clone, do not match at residue 10, likely due to a read error; the protein shown is translated from the DNA. V and J are TRDV1 and TRDJ1; perhaps TRDD3 as D (6 bases). Trimming took 2 bases from V and 5 from J, leaving 12 bases between them. The germline gives CDR1 TSWWSYY, CDR2 QGS. This CDR3 has 14 amino acids. The CDR3 coding sequence is TGTGCTCTTGGGGAAGGGATCGGGGGAGATAAACTCATCTTT. As protein: CALGEGIGGDKLIF.

Turning to this clone: A far larger clone is only one base removed, so a read error is likely. This sample also contains other DNA sequences that code for the same CDR3. V gene TRDV2 combines with J gene TRDJ1, with 13 bases lining up with TRDD3. Germline V CDR1 and CDR2: GEAIGNYY, EKD. There are 19 residues in the CDR3. J gave up 3 bases and V 7 bases, and 19 bases lay outside the gene matches. The CDR3 reads CACSTSPKTGGYASDKLIF. DNA for the CDR3: TGTGCCTGCTCTACTTCACCCAAAACTGGGGGATACGCTTCCGATAAACTCATCTTT.

Only a few counts were recorded for this clone. The TCRdb protein comes from a much larger clone and disagrees with this DNA's translation at residue 14, likely due to a read error; the protein given here is derived from the DNA. Other DNA sequences within the sample encode an identical CDR3. The V call is TRDV1, the J call TRDJ1; 10 positions agree with TRDD3. Per germline, CDR1 TSWWSYY and CDR2 QGS. The CDR3 has 21 residues. In nucleotides, the CDR3 is TGTGCTCTTGGGGAGATGAACACCGGGGGATACGCAGTAGGGTACACCGATAAACTCATCTTC. As protein: CALGEMNTGGYAVGYTDKLIF.

This clone appeared many times. This is likely an artifact of a read error, given a far larger clone one base away. Other nucleotide sequences in the sample specify the same CDR3. The chain couples TRDV1 to TRDJ1, with 8 bases that match TRDD3. After removal of 2 bases from V and 3 bases from J, the junction contained 20 bases not matched to a gene. Germline loops: CDR1 TSWWSYY, CDR2 QGS. The CDR3 loop spans 20 amino acids. CDR3 region: CALGEGRFRLGDHIPDKLIF. The CDR3 DNA reads TGTGCTCTTGGGGAAGGTAGATTTCGGCTGGGGGACCACATCCCCGATAAACTCATCTTT.

Only a few counts were recorded for this clone. This DNA's translation differs at residue 10 from TCRdb's protein, which comes from a much larger clone; a read error is likely, and the protein shown is translated from the DNA. The chain uses TRDV1 and TRDJ1, with TRDD3 matching over 10 bases. The CDR3 contains 21 residues. Looked up from germline, CDR1 is TSWWSYY and CDR2 is QGS. V gave up 4 bases and J gave up 2 bases; unmatched junction bases: 22. The CDR3 nucleotides read TGTGCTCTTGGGGCCCATTCCTACGTTGTTGGGGGATACTCAGAAACCGATAAACTCATCTTT. Protein product: CALGAHSYVVGGYSETDKLIF.